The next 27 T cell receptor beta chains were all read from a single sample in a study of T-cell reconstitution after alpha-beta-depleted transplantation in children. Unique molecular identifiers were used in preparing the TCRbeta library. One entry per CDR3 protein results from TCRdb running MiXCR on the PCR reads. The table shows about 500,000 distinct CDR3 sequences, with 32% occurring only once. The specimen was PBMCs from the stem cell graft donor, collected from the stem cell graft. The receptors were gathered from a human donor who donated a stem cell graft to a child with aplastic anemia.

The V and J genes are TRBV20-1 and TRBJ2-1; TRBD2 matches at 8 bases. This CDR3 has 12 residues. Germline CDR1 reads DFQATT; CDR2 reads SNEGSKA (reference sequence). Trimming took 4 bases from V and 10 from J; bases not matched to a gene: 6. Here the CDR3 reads CSAIRTSREQFF. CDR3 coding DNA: TGCAGTGCTATCCGGACTAGCCGGGAGCAGTTCTTC.

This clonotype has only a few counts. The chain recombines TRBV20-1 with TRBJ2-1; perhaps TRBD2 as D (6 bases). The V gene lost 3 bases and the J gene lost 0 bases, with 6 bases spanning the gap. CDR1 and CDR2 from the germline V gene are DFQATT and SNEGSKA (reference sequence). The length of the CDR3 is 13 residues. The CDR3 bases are TGCAGTGCTAGCGGGGGCTCCTACAATGAGCAGTTCTTC. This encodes CSASGGSYNEQFF.

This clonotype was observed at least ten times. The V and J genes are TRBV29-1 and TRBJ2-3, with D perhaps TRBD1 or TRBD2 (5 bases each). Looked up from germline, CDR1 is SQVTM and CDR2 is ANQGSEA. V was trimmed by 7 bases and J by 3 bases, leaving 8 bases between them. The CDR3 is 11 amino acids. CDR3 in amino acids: CSAGGTDTQYF. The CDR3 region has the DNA TGCAGCGCTGGGGGTACAGATACGCAGTATTTT.

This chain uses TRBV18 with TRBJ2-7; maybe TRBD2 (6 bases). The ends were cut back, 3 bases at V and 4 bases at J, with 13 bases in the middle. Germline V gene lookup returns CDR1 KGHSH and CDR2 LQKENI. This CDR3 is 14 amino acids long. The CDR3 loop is CASSPSSEPYEQYV. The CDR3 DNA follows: TGTGCCAGCTCACCGTCTAGCGAGCCATACGAGCAGTACGTC.

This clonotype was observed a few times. CDR3 in DNA: TGCAGCGTGTGGACAGGGGGCCGCTCTGGAAACACCATATATTTT. This codes for CSVWTGGRSGNTIYF. This chain links TRBV29-1 with TRBJ1-3; 11 bases are a match to TRBD1. V lost 6 bases and J lost 0; bases outside the gene matches: 4. Germline-derived CDR1 and CDR2 are SQVTM and ANQGSEA. CDR3 size: 15 residues.

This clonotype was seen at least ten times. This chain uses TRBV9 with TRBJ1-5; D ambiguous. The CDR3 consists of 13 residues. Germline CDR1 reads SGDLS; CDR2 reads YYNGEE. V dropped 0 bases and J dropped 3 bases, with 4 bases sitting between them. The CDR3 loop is CASSVGSNQPQHF. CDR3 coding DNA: TGTGCCAGCAGCGTAGGGTCCAATCAGCCCCAGCATTTT.

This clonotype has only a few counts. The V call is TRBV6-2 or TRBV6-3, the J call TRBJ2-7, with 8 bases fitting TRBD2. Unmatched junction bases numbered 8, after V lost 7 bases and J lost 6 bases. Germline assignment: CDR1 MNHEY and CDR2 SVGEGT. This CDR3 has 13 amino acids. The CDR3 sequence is CASTQAGDGEQYV. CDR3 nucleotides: TGTGCCAGCACCCAAGCGGGAGACGGCGAGCAGTACGTC.

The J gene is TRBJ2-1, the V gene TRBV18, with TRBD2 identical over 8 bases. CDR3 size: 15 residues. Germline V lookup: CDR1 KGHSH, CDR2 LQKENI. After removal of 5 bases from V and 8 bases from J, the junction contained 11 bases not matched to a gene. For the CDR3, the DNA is TGTGCCAGCTCATCGCGGGGGGATGGAATGGATGAGCAGTTCTTC. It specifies CASSSRGDGMDEQFF.

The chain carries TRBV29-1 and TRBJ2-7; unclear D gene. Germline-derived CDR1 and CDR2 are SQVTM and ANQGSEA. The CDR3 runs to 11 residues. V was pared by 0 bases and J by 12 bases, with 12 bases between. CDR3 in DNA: TGCAGCGTTGAAGATCGAACCACATCGTACTTC. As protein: CSVEDRTTSYF.

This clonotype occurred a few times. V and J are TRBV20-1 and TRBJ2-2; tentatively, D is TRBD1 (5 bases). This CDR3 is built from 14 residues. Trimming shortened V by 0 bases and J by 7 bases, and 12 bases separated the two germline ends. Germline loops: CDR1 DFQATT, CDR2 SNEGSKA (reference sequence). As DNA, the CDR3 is TGCAGTGCTAGAGATGGGGCTAGTGTCGGGGAGCTGTTTTTT. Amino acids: CSARDGASVGELFF.

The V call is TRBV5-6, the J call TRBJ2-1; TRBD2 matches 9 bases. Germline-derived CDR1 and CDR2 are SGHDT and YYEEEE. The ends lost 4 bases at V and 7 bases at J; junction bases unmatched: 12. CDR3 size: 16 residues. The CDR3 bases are TGTGCCAGCAGCACGTCCCCGGGACTAGCCCGAAATGAGCAGTTCTTC. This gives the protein CASSTSPGLARNEQFF.

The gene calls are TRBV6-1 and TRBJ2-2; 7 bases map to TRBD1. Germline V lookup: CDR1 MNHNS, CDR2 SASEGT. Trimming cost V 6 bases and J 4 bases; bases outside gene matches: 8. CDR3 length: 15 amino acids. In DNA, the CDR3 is TGTGCCAGCAGGTCGGGACAGTCTATCACCGGGGAGCTGTTTTTT. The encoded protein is CASRSGQSITGELFF.

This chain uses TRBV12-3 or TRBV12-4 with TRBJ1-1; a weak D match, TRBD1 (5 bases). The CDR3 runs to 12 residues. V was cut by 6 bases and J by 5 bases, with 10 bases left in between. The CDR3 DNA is TGTGCCAGCAGACCCACAGGTACTGAAGCTTTCTTT. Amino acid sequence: CASRPTGTEAFF.

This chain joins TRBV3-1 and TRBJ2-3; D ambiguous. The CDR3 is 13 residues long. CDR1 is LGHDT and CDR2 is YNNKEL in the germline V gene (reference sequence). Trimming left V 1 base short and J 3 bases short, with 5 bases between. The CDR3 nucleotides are TGTGCCAGCAGCCAAGTACGTACAGATACGCAGTATTTT. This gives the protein CASSQVRTDTQYF.

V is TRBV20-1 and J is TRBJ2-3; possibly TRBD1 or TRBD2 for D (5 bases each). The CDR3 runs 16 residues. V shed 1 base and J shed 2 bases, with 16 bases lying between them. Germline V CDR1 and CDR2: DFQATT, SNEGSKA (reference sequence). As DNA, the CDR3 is TGCAGTGCTAGAGGCGTAGCCCGGGGCCACACAGATACGCAGTATTTT. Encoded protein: CSARGVARGHTDTQYF.

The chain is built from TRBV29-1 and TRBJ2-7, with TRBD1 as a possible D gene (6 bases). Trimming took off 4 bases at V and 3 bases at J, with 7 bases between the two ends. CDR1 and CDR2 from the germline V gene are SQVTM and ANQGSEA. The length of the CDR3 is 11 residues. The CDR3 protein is CSVVQGYEQYF. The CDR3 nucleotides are TGCAGCGTTGTACAGGGCTACGAGCAGTACTTC.

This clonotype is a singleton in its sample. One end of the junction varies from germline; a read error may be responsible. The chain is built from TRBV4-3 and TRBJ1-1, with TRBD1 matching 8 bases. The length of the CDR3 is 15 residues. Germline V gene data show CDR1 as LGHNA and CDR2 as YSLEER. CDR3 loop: CSSSQGDRGYTEAFF. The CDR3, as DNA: TGCTCCAGCAGCCAAGGTGACAGGGGCTACACTGAAGCTTTCTTT.

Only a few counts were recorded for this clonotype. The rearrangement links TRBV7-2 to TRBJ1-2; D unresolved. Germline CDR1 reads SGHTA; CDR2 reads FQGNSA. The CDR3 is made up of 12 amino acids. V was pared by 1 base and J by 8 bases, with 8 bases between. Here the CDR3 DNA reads TGTGCCAGCAGCTTAGATACGCGCGGCTACACCTTC. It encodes CASSLDTRGYTF.

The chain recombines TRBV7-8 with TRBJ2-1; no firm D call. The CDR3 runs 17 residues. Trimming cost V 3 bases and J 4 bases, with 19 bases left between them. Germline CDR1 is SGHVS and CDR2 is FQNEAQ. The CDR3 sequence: CASSFQSIGRRYNEQFF. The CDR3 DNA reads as TGTGCCAGCAGCTTCCAGTCGATAGGGCGCAGGTACAATGAGCAGTTCTTC.

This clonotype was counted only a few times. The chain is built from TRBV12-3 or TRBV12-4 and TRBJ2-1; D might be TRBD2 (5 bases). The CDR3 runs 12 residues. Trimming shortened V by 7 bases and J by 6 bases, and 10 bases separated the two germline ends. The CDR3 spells CASTGESNEQFF. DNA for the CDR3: TGTGCCAGCACTGGGGAGAGCAATGAGCAGTTCTTC.

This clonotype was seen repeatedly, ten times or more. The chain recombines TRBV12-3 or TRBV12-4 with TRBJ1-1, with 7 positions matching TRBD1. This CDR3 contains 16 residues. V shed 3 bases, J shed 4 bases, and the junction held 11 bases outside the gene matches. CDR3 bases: TGTGCCAGCAGTTTGACAGGGTTGGTCAAGGGCACTGAAGCTTTCTTT. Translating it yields CASSLTGLVKGTEAFF.

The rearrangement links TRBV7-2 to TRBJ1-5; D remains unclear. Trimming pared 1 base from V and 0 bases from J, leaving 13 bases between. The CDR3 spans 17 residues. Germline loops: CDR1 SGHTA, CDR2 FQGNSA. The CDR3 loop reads CASSLGDYVYSNQPQHF. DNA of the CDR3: TGTGCCAGCAGCTTAGGGGATTATGTGTATAGCAATCAGCCCCAGCATTTT.

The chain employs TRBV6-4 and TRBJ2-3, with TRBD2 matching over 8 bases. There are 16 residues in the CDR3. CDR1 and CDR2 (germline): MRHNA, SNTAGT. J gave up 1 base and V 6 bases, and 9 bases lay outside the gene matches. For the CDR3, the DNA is TGTGCCAGCAGCTCTACTAGCGGAGGGGGCACAGATACGCAGTATTTT. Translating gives CASSSTSGGGTDTQYF.

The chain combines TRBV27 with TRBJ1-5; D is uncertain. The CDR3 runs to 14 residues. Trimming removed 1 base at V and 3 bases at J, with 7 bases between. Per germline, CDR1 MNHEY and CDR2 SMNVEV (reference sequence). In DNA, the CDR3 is TGTGCCAGCAGTTTATATGGTAACAATCAGCCCCAGCATTTT. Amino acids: CASSLYGNNQPQHF.

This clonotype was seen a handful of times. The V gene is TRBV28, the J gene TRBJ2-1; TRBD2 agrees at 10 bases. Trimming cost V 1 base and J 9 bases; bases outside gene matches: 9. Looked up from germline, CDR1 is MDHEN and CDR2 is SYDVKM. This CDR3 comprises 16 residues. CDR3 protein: CASSLSLAGDPGEQFF. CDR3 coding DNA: TGTGCCAGCAGTTTATCCCTAGCGGGAGACCCGGGTGAGCAGTTCTTC.

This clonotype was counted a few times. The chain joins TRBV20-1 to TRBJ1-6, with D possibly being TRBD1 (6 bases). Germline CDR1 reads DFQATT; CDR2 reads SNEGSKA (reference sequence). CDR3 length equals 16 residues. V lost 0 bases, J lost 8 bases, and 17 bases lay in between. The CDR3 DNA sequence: TGCAGTGCTAGAGATTTTGGCCGACAGGCTGATTCACCCCTCCACTTT. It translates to CSARDFGRQADSPLHF.

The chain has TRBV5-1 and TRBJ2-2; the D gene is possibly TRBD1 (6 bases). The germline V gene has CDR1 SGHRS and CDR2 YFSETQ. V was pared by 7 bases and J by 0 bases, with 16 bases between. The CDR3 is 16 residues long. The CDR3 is CASGLGHLTNTGELFF. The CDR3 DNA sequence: TGCGCCAGCGGGCTGGGACACCTAACGAACACCGGGGAGCTGTTTTTT.